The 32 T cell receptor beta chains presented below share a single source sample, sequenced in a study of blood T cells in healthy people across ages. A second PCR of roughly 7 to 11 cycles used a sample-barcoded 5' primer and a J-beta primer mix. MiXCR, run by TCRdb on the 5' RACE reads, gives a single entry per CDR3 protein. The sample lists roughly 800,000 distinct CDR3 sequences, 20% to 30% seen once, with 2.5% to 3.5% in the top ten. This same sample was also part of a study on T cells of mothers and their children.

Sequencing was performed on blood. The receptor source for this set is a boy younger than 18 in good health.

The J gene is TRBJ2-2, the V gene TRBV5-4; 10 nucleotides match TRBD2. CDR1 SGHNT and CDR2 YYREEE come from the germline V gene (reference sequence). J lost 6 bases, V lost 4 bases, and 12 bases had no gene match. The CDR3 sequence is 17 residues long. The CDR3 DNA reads TGTGCCAGCAGCCCCGGAACAGCGGGGGGGCCGGCCGGGGAGCTGTTTTTT. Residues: CASSPGTAGGPAGELFF.

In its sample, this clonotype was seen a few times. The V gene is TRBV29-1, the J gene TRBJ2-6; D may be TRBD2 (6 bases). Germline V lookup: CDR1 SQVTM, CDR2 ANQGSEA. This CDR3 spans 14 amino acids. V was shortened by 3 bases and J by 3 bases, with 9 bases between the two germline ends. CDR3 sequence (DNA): TGCAGCGTTGAGGGGGGTCATGGGGCCAACGTCCTGACTTTC. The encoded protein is CSVEGGHGANVLTF.

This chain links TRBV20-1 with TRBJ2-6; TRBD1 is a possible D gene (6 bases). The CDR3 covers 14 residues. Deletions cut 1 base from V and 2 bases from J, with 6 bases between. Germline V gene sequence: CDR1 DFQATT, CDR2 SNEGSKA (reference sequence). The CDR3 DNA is TGCAGTGCTAGAGGGACAGCTGGGGCCAACGTCCTGACTTTC. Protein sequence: CSARGTAGANVLTF.

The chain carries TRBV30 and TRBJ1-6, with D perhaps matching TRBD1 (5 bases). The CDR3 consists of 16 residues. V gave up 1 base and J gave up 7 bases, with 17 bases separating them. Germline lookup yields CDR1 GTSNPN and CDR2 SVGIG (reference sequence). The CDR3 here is CAWSAGWVGVNSPLHF. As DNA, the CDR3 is TGTGCCTGGAGTGCAGGGTGGGTCGGCGTGAATTCACCCCTCCACTTT. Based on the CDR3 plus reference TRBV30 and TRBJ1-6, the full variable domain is SQTIHQWPATLVQPVGSPLSLECTVEGTSNPNLYWYRQAAGRGLQLLFYSVGIGQISSEVPQNLSASRPQDRQFILSSKKLLLSDSGFYLCAWSAGWVGVNSPLHFGNGTRLTVT.

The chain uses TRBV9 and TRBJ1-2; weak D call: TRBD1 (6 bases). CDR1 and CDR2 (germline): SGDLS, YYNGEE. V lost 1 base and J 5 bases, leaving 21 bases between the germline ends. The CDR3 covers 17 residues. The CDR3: CASSVSASARGGYGYTF. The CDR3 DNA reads TGTGCCAGCAGCGTATCAGCTTCGGCCAGGGGAGGGTATGGCTACACCTTC.

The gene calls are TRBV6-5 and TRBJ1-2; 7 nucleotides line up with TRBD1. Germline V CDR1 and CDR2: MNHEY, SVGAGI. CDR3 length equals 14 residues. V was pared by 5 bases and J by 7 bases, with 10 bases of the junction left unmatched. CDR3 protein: CASSKTGARVGYTF. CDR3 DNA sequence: TGTGCCAGCAGTAAAACAGGGGCCCGGGTTGGCTACACCTTC.

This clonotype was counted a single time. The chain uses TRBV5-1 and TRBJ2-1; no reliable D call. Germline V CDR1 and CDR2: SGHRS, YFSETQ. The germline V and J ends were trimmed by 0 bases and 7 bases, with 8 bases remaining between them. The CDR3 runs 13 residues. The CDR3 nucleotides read TGCGCCAGCAGCTTGGCTTCTTGGAATGAGCAGTTCTTC. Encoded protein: CASSLASWNEQFF.

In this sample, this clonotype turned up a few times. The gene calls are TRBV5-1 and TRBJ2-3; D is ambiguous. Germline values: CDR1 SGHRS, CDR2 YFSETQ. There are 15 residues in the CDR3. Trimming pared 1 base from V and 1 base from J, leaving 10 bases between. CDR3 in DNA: TGCGCCAGCAGCTTGAGGACCCGGGGCACAGATACGCAGTATTTT. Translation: CASSLRTRGTDTQYF.

The CDR3 reads CASSPIGYEQYF. The CDR3 nucleotides read TGTGCCAGCAGCCCCATTGGCTACGAGCAGTACTTC. This sequence joins TRBV7-9 and TRBJ2-7, with no clear D. Between the trimmed V and J ends, which lost 5 bases and 3 bases, there was a span of 8 bases. Germline CDR1 reads SEHNR; CDR2 reads FQNEAQ (reference sequence). This CDR3 is 12 amino acids long.

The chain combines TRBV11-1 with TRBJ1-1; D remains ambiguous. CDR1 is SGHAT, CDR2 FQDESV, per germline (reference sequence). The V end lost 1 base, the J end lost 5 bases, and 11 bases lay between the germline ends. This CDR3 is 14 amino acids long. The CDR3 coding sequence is TGTGCCAGCAGCTTAGTCCTGGCGGAGACTGAAGCTTTCTTT. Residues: CASSLVLAETEAFF.

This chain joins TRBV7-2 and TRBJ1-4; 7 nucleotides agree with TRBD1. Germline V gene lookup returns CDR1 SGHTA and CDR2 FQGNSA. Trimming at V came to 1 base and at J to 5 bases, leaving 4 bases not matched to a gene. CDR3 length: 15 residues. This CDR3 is CASSLVAGGNEKLFF. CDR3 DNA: TGTGCCAGCAGCTTAGTCGCAGGGGGGAATGAAAAACTGTTTTTT.

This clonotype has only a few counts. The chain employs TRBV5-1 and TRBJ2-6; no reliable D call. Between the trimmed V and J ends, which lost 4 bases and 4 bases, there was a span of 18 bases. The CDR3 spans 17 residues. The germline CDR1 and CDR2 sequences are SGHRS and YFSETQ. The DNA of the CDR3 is TGCGCCAGCAGCCAACGGGTTCAAGGGTCCGGGGCCAACGTCCTGACTTTC. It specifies CASSQRVQGSGANVLTF.

CDR3 nucleotide sequence: TGTGCCAGCTCCCGGCGACTAGCGGGGAGCTCCTACAATGAGCAGTTCTTC. The encoded protein is CASSRRLAGSSYNEQFF. The chain combines TRBV6-1 with TRBJ2-1; the match to TRBD2 covers 11 bases. With V trimmed by 8 bases and J by 0 bases, 9 bases remained unmatched. The CDR3 loop spans 17 amino acids. Germline V gene data show CDR1 as MNHNS and CDR2 as SASEGT.

The CDR3 DNA sequence: TGTGCCAGCAGTGGAGTTCCCTCCTACAATGAGCAGTTCTTC. This translates into CASSGVPSYNEQFF. The J gene is TRBJ2-1, the V gene TRBV2; no firm D call. Germline CDR1 SNHLY, CDR2 FYNNEI. The CDR3 is 14 amino acids. Trimming shortened V by 4 bases and J by 0 bases, and 7 bases separated the two germline ends.

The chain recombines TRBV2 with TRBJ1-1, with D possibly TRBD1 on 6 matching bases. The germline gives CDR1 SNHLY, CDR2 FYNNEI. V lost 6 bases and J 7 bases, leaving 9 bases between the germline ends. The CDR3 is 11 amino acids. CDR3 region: CASRPTGEAFF. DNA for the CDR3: TGTGCCAGCAGGCCGACAGGTGAAGCTTTCTTT.

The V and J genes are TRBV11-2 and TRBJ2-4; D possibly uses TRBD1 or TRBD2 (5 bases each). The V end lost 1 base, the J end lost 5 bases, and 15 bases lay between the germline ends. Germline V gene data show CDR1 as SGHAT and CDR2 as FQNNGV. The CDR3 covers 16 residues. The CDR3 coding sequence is TGTGCCAGCAGCTTAGTTGGGGGTGGGTCGGAAAACATTCAGTACTTC. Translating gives CASSLVGGGSENIQYF. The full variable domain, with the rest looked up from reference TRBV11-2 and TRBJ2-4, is EAGVAQSPRYKIIEKRQSVAFWCNPISGHATLYWYQQILGQGPKLLIQFQNNGVVDDSQLPKDRFSAERLKGVDSTLKIQPAKLEDSAVYLCASSLVGGGSENIQYFGAGTRLSVL.

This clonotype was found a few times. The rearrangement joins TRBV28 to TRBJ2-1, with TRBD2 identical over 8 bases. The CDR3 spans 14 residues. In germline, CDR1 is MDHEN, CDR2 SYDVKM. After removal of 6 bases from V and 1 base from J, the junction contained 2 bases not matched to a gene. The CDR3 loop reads CASRERGSYNEQFF. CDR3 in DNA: TGTGCCAGCAGAGAGCGGGGGTCCTACAATGAGCAGTTCTTC.

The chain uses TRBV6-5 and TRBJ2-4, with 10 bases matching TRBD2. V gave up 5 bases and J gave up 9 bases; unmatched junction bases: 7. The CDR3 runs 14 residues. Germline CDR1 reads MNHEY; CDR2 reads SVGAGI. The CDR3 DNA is TGTGCCAGCAGTCCTGCTAGCGGGGGTGGCATTCAGTACTTC. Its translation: CASSPASGGGIQYF.

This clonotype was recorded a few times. The CDR3 nucleotides are TGTGCCAGCTTCCTGGGGAGGGGGCGCTTTCCGACCAAGGCTTTCTTT. This gives the protein CASFLGRGRFPTKAFF. The rearrangement uses TRBV12-3 or TRBV12-4 and TRBJ1-1; 7 nucleotides line up with TRBD1. CDR3 length: 16 amino acids. V shed 8 bases, J shed 11 bases, and the junction held 23 bases outside the gene matches.

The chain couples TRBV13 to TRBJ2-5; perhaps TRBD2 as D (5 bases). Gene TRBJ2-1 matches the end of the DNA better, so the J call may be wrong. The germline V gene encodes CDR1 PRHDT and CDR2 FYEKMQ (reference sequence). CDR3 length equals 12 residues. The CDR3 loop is CASSSYRGEQFF. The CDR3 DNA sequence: TGTGCCAGCAGCTCCTACAGAGGGGAGCAGTTCTTC.

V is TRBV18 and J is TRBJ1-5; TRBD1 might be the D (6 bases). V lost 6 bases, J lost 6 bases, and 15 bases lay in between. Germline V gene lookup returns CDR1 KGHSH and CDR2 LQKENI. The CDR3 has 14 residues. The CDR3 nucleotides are TGTGCCAGCTCCTTTGGAACAGGGACTCAGCCCCAGCATTTT. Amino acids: CASSFGTGTQPQHF. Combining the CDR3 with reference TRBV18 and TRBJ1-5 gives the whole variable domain NAGVMQNPRHLVRRRGQEARLRCSPMKGHSHVYWYRQLPEEGLKFMVYLQKENIIDESGMPKERFSAEFPKEGPSILRIQQVVRGDSAAYFCASSFGTGTQPQHFGDGTRLSIL.

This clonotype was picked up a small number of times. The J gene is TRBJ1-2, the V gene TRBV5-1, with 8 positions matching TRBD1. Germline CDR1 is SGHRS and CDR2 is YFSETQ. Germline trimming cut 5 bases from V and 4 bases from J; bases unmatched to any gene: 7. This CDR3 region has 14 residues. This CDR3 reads CASRSGQGVYGYTF. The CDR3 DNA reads TGCGCCAGCAGGAGCGGACAGGGCGTCTATGGCTACACCTTC.

In DNA form, the CDR3 reads TGCGCCAGCAGCTTGACTCAGGGTCCCTACGAGCAGTACTTC. Its translation: CASSLTQGPYEQYF. This sequence joins TRBV5-1 and TRBJ2-1; D might be TRBD1 (5 bases). The better agreement between TRBJ2-7 and the DNA end casts doubt on the J call. Per the germline V gene, CDR1 is SGHRS and CDR2 is YFSETQ. This CDR3 contains 14 residues.

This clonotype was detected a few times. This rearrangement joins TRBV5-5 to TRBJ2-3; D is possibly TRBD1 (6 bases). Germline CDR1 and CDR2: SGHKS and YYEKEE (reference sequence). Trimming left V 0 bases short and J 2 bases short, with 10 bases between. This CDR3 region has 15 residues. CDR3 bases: TGTGCCAGCAGCTTGGTGGGACACAACACAGATACGCAGTATTTT. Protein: CASSLVGHNTDTQYF.

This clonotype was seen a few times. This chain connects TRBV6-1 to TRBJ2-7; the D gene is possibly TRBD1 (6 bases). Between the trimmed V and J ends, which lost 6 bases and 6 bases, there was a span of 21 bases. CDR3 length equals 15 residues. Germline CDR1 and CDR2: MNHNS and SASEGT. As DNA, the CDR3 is TGTGCCAGCAGGGCACACGCTGTACAGGGATCCGAGCAGTACTTC. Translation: CASRAHAVQGSEQYF.

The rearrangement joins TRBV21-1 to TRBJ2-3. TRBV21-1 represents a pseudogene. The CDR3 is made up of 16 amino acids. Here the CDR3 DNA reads TGTGCCAGCAGCAAACGCTGGGCAGCGGGCAGGGATACGCAGTATTTT. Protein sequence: CASSKRWAAGRDTQYF.

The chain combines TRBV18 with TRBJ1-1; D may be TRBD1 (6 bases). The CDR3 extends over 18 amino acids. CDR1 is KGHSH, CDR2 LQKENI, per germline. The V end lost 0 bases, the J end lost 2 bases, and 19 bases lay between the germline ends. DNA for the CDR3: TGTGCCAGCTCACCACCGGGAAGAAAGGGGGGACTAAACACTGAAGCTTTCTTT. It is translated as CASSPPGRKGGLNTEAFF.

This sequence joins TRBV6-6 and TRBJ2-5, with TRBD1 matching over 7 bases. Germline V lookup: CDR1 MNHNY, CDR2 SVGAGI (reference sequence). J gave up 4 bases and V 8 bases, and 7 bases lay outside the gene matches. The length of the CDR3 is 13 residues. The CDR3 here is CASGRGWGETQYF. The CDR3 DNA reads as TGTGCCAGCGGCAGGGGGTGGGGAGAGACCCAGTACTTC.

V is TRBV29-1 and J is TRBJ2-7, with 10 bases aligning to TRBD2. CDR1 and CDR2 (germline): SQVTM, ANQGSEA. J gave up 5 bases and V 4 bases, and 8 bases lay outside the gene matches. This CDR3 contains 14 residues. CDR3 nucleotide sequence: TGCAGCGTTGCCAGAGCGGGGGGGCACAACGAGCAGTACTTC. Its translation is CSVARAGGHNEQYF.

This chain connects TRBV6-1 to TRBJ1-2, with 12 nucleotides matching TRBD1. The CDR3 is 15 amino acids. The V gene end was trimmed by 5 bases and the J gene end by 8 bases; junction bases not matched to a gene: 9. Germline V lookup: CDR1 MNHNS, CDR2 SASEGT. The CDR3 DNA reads TGTGCCAGCAGTCTCCGGGACAGGGGGCATGGGGGCTACACCTTC. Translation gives CASSLRDRGHGGYTF.

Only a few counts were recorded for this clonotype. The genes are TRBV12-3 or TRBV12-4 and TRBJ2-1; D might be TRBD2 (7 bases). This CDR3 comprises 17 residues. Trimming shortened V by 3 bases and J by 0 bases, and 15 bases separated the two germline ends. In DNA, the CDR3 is TGTGCCAGCAGTTTCCCCCAGGGGAGGGGCTCCTACAATGAGCAGTTCTTC. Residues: CASSFPQGRGSYNEQFF.

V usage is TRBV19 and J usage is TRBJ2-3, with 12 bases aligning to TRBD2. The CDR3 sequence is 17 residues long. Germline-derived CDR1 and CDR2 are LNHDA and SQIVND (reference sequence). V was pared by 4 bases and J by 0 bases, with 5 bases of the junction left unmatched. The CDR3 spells CASSTRTSGDSTDTQYF. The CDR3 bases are TGTGCCAGTAGTACACGGACTAGCGGGGACAGCACAGATACGCAGTATTTT.